The entry below gives a single TCR beta chain sequence along with its context. Its specificity is not known. The V gene's germline CDR1 is SEHNR and CDR2 FQNEAQ (reference sequence). Trimming took 5 bases from V and 5 from J, leaving 13 bases between them. This CDR3 has 13 residues. This record belongs to a study of T cells in localized non-small cell lung cancer. Study-wide results and limits: Appearances in adjacent lung were noted for a median around 55 of the top 100 tumor clones. Measurement of T cell clonality placed uninvolved adjacent lung highest, above the level in tumor. Heterogeneity stays possible, as sequencing covered only one tumor region. Elevated circulating T cell density in blood was associated with longer overall survival.

Sequenced by immunoSEQ multiplex PCR; TCRdb stores in-frame clones only, minus some. The data show approximately 70,000 clones, around 81% seen once. The material sequenced was PBMCs, taken before any cancer treatment. The TCR comes from a man aged 35 to 69 with stage II lung adenocarcinoma. The chain is built from TRBV7-9 and TRBJ2-7; D gene uncertain. The CDR3 region has the DNA TGTGCCAGCAGCCCAGGTATGCTTAACGAGCAGTACTTC. This translates into CASSPGMLNEQYF. The full variable domain, in which reference TRBV7-9 and TRBJ2-7 provide the parts outside the CDR3, is DTGVSQNPRHKITKRGQNVTFRCDPISEHNRLYWYRQTLGQGPEFLTYFQNEAQLEKSRLLSDRFSAERPKGSFSTLEIQRTEQGDSAMYLCASSPGMLNEQYFGPGTRLTVT.